Shown below are 29 T cell receptor beta chains from a single sample sequenced in a study of T cells in Graves' hyperthyroidism and ophthalmopathy. Using RNA transcripts as the source, TCR beta CDR3 regions were amplified. HTBI primers were employed in a first-round RT-PCR of the TCR CDR3. Via MiXCR, TCRdb re-called the multiplex PCR reads, giving one row per CDR3 protein. The sample lists under 750,000 distinct CDR3 sequences, 15% to 20% occurring once. Source material: blood. Receptors originate from a woman aged 45-60 years with Graves' hyperthyroidism that later progressed to Graves' ophthalmopathy.

This chain connects TRBV5-4 to TRBJ2-3, with D uncertain. The germline V and J ends were trimmed by 4 bases and 1 base, with 10 bases remaining between them. Germline V gene sequence: CDR1 SGHNT, CDR2 YYREEE (reference sequence). The CDR3 spans 14 residues. CDR3 residues: CASSTNAGTDTQYF. Written as DNA, the CDR3 is TGTGCCAGCAGCACTAATGCGGGCACAGATACGCAGTATTTT.

This chain uses TRBV6-1 with TRBJ1-2; D not certain. The V end lost 2 bases, the J end lost 4 bases, and 11 bases lay between the germline ends. The CDR3 runs to 14 residues. Germline V lookup: CDR1 MNHNS, CDR2 SASEGT. This CDR3 reads CASSEISTAYGYTF. Here the CDR3 DNA reads TGTGCCAGCAGTGAAATTAGTACAGCCTATGGCTACACCTTC.

The V gene is TRBV12-3 or TRBV12-4, the J gene TRBJ1-3; a possible D gene is TRBD1 (5 bases). Trimming stripped 6 bases from V and 1 base from J, with 13 bases between. CDR3 length: 15 amino acids. CDR3 loop: CASRFIEGSGNTIYF. As DNA, the CDR3 is TGTGCCAGCAGGTTCATTGAGGGGTCTGGAAACACCATATATTTT.

This clonotype was found a few times. The chain is built from TRBV5-6 and TRBJ2-5; possibly TRBD1 for D (6 bases). The V end lost 1 base, the J end lost 2 bases, and 15 bases lay between the germline ends. CDR3 length: 16 amino acids. The germline gives CDR1 SGHDT, CDR2 YYEEEE. The CDR3 DNA sequence: TGTGCCAGCAGCTTGAAAACAGGGAATGGACAAGAGACCCAGTACTTC. Its translation is CASSLKTGNGQETQYF. Combining the CDR3 with reference TRBV5-6 and TRBJ2-5 gives the whole variable domain DAGVTQSPTHLIKTRGQQVTLRCSPKSGHDTVSWYQQALGQGPQFIFQYYEEEERQRGNFPDRFSGHQFPNYSSELNVNALLLGDSALYLCASSLKTGNGQETQYFGPGTRLLVL.

V is TRBV18 and J is TRBJ2-3; D is possibly TRBD1 (6 bases). The germline gives CDR1 KGHSH, CDR2 LQKENI. This CDR3 comprises 16 residues. Trimming took 1 base from V and 4 from J, leaving 15 bases between them. Here the CDR3 DNA reads TGTGCCAGCTCACCACGGGACAATAACCCCCCAGATACGCAGTATTTT. Translated: CASSPRDNNPPDTQYF. Filled out from reference TRBV18 and TRBJ2-3, the complete variable domain reads NAGVMQNPRHLVRRRGQEARLRCSPMKGHSHVYWYRQLPEEGLKFMVYLQKENIIDESGMPKERFSAEFPKEGPSILRIQQVVRGDSAAYFCASSPRDNNPPDTQYFGPGTRLTVL.

The chain couples TRBV19 to TRBJ2-5; 7 nucleotides line up with TRBD1. CDR3 length equals 17 residues. With 3 bases clipped from V and 1 base from J, the junction kept 11 bases outside the gene matches. Germline V gives CDR1 LNHDA, CDR2 SQIVND (reference sequence). The CDR3 coding sequence is TGTGCCAGTAGTATCGGCCTTGACAGGGAAGCCCAAGAGACCCAGTACTTC. Encoded protein: CASSIGLDREAQETQYF.

There are many counts of this clonotype. The gene calls are TRBV3-1 and TRBJ1-3; D gene uncertain. Germline loops: CDR1 LGHDT, CDR2 YNNKEL (reference sequence). This CDR3 contains 13 residues. V lost 1 base and J lost 3, with 4 bases in between. The CDR3 DNA is TGTGCCAGCAGCCAAGTATATGGAAACACCATATATTTT. Translation gives CASSQVYGNTIYF.

This clonotype was picked up a small number of times. The V gene is TRBV15, the J gene TRBJ1-4; D may be TRBD1 (5 bases). V was trimmed by 1 base and J by 4 bases, leaving 10 bases between them. The CDR3 totals 15 residues. Germline CDR1 LNHNV, CDR2 YYDKDF (reference sequence). The CDR3 nucleotides are TGTGCCACCAGCAGAGCAGGGTTGATTAATGAAAAACTGTTTTTT. This gives the protein CATSRAGLINEKLFF.

The chain combines TRBV11-2 with TRBJ1-2; 8 nucleotides match TRBD1. Trimming took 6 bases from V and 2 from J; bases not matched to a gene: 5. The CDR3 sequence is 14 residues long. The germline V gene has CDR1 SGHAT and CDR2 FQNNGV. CDR3 in amino acids: CASSSRDRNYGYTF. The CDR3 DNA reads TGTGCCAGCAGTTCCCGGGACAGGAACTATGGCTACACCTTC.

The chain has TRBV29-1 and TRBJ1-2; unclear D gene. Trimming shortened V by 4 bases and J by 5 bases, and 14 bases separated the two germline ends. Germline-derived CDR1 and CDR2 are SQVTM and ANQGSEA. The CDR3 is 13 residues long. CDR3 residues: CSVAHPGFYGYTF. CDR3 nucleotide sequence: TGCAGCGTTGCCCACCCGGGTTTTTATGGCTACACCTTC.

Of note for this clonotype: A single base separates this from a much larger clone, so it may be a read error. The CDR3 nucleotides are TGTGCCAGCAGCTTAGTAGCGGGGGGTTACAATGAGCAGTACTTC. It encodes CASSLVAGGYNEQYF. This chain uses TRBV7-6 with TRBJ2-1, with TRBD2 identical over 10 bases. TRBJ2-7 explains the end of the DNA better; the J call may be wrong. Germline CDR1 SGHVS, CDR2 FNYEAQ. The CDR3 is 15 amino acids.

The gene calls are TRBV15 and TRBJ2-1; tentatively, D is TRBD1 (5 bases). The CDR3 extends over 14 amino acids. Germline CDR1 and CDR2: LNHNV and YYDKDF (reference sequence). V lost 1 base to trimming and J lost 7 bases, with 11 bases between them. The CDR3: CATSRGQPSNEQFF. CDR3 DNA sequence: TGTGCCACCAGCAGAGGACAGCCTTCTAATGAGCAGTTCTTC.

This clonotype was recorded at least ten times. The CDR3 bases are TGTGCCAGCAGTACGCTGGGCCAAAGGGCTGAAGCTTTCTTT. Translation gives CASSTLGQRAEAFF. The chain joins TRBV2 to TRBJ1-1; no clear D gene. With 5 bases removed from V and 6 bases from J, the gap between germline ends came to 16 bases. The CDR3 consists of 14 residues. Germline CDR1 and CDR2: SNHLY and FYNNEI.

Comments on this clonotype: This may stem from a read error, because a much larger clone lies one nucleotide away. The CDR3 does not end in the conserved phenylalanine or tryptophan, so this is likely a read error. The chain joins TRBV12-3 or TRBV12-4 to TRBJ1-5, with D perhaps matching TRBD1 (5 bases). The CDR3 extends over 12 amino acids. Trimming cost V 3 bases and J 12 bases, with 12 bases left between them. The CDR3 nucleotides are TGTGCCAGCAGTTTTTCGGGGACGCTCCAGCATCTT. It encodes CASSFSGTLQHL.

The gene calls are TRBV6-1 and TRBJ1-3, with a tentative D call TRBD1 (5 bases). This CDR3 spans 15 amino acids. V lost 0 bases to trimming and J lost 4 bases, with 10 bases between them. Germline CDR1 MNHNS, CDR2 SASEGT. CDR3 sequence reads: CASSEAGEAGNTIYF. In nucleotides, the CDR3 is TGTGCCAGCAGTGAAGCGGGGGAGGCCGGAAACACCATATATTTT.

V and J are TRBV4-2 and TRBJ2-3; 9 nucleotides line up with TRBD2. Losses at the gene ends were 0 bases for V and 0 bases for J; bases not matched to a gene: 7. CDR3 length: 18 residues. Germline V gene lookup returns CDR1 LGHNA and CDR2 YNFKEQ. The CDR3 region has the DNA TGTGCCAGCAGCCAAGATTCGGTTAGCGGGGGTAGCACAGATACGCAGTATTTT. Amino acid sequence: CASSQDSVSGGSTDTQYF.

The table lists this clonotype with a few counts. The rearrangement uses TRBV20-1 and TRBJ1-1; D is ambiguous. This CDR3 spans 12 amino acids. Trimming shortened V by 5 bases and J by 7 bases, and 14 bases separated the two germline ends. Germline V gene lookup returns CDR1 DFQATT and CDR2 SNEGSKA (reference sequence). CDR3 coding DNA: TGCAGTGCTTCGGACCCGGGGTATGAAGCTTTCTTT. This gives the protein CSASDPGYEAFF.

This clonotype has ten or more counts. The DNA of the CDR3 is TGTGCCAGCAGTGAGAGTAAAAGGTCGTTTGGCTACACCTTC. Its protein is CASSESKRSFGYTF. V is TRBV6-1 and J is TRBJ1-2, with D unclear. The germline gives CDR1 MNHNS, CDR2 SASEGT. The CDR3 is 14 amino acids. Trimming took 3 bases from V and 7 from J, leaving 15 bases between them.

The gene calls are TRBV4-1 and TRBJ1-2; possible D gene TRBD1, 5 bases. Per germline, CDR1 MGHRA and CDR2 YSYEKL. V was clipped by 1 base and J by 3 bases, with 12 bases between them. The CDR3 totals 15 residues. The CDR3 sequence: CASSQVPRGDYGYTF. The CDR3 DNA follows: TGCGCCAGCAGCCAAGTTCCCCGGGGCGACTATGGCTACACCTTC.

This clonotype was detected only a few times. The chain joins TRBV7-9 to TRBJ1-2, with 8 bases identical to TRBD1. Trimming took 1 base from V and 2 from J; bases not matched to a gene: 6. The CDR3 length is 16 residues. Germline V gene sequence: CDR1 SEHNR, CDR2 FQNEAQ (reference sequence). The CDR3 DNA sequence: TGTGCCAGCAGCTTAGACGGTGACAGGGGAAACTATGGCTACACCTTC. Translation gives CASSLDGDRGNYGYTF.

Only a few counts were recorded for this clonotype. The chain carries TRBV20-1 and TRBJ1-3, with 7 bases aligning to TRBD1. Germline CDR1 reads DFQATT; CDR2 reads SNEGSKA (reference sequence). Trimming removed 2 bases from V and 2 bases from J; junction bases left unmatched: 6. This CDR3 is 15 amino acids long. In DNA form, the CDR3 reads TGCAGTGCTAGATACAGGGGTGGCCCTGGAAACACCATATATTTT. Translation: CSARYRGGPGNTIYF.

In this sample, this clonotype turned up a few times. The chain carries TRBV5-5 and TRBJ2-1; 8 bases align to TRBD2. Trimming removed 2 bases from V and 4 bases from J; junction bases left unmatched: 5. This CDR3 region has 15 residues. From germline, CDR1 is SGHKS and CDR2 YYEKEE (reference sequence). CDR3 loop: CASSFLSGEYNEQFF. CDR3 coding DNA: TGTGCCAGCAGCTTTCTTAGCGGGGAATACAATGAGCAGTTCTTC.

This clonotype was recorded many times. The chain has TRBV11-3 and TRBJ2-1; 10 bases agree with TRBD2. The CDR3 is made up of 20 amino acids. Germline V gives CDR1 SGHNT, CDR2 YENEEA. V was pared by 4 bases and J by 3 bases, with 18 bases of the junction left unmatched. CDR3 DNA: TGTGCCAGCAGCTGTAAGCGGGGGGGCCAGACCTACACCCGCTACAATGAGCAGTTCTTC. This sequence encodes CASSCKRGGQTYTRYNEQFF. Full variable domain (missing parts from reference TRBV11-3 and TRBJ2-1): EAGVVQSPRYKIIEKKQPVAFWCNPISGHNTLYWYLQNLGQGPELLIRYENEEAVDDSQLPKDRFSAERLKGVDSTLKIQPAELGDSAVYLCASSCKRGGQTYTRYNEQFFGPGTRLTVL.

The rearrangement uses TRBV12-3 or TRBV12-4 and TRBJ2-5; TRBD1 agrees at 7 bases. V dropped 3 bases and J dropped 5; count of bases not matched to a gene: 9. This CDR3 comprises 15 residues. The CDR3 reads CASSFQQGKRETQYF. CDR3 nucleotide sequence: TGTGCCAGCAGTTTCCAACAGGGGAAGAGGGAGACCCAGTACTTC.

In this sample, this clonotype turned up many times. V gene TRBV5-1 combines with J gene TRBJ2-7; D call uncertain. Trimming pared 4 bases from V and 0 bases from J, leaving 11 bases between. The CDR3 spans 14 residues. CDR1 is SGHRS, CDR2 YFSETQ, per germline. Written as DNA, the CDR3 is TGCGCCAGCAGCGTAGGAGCGAGCTCCTACGAGCAGTACTTC. Amino acids: CASSVGASSYEQYF.

The chain recombines TRBV7-2 with TRBJ1-4, with TRBD1 matching over 12 bases. This CDR3 comprises 21 residues. Per the germline V gene, CDR1 is SGHTA and CDR2 is FQGNSA. Trimming removed 5 bases from V and 0 bases from J; junction bases left unmatched: 16. The CDR3 sequence: CASSTRRDRGPFLATNEKLFF. CDR3 DNA sequence: TGTGCCAGCAGCACGCGCCGGGACAGGGGGCCTTTTCTGGCAACTAATGAAAAACTGTTTTTT.

This clonotype was seen ten or more times. The rearrangement links TRBV3-1 to TRBJ2-7, with TRBD1 matching 10 bases. With V trimmed by 1 base and J by 1 base, 4 bases remained unmatched. This CDR3 region has 16 residues. CDR1 and CDR2 from the germline V gene are LGHDT and YNNKEL (reference sequence). CDR3 bases: TGTGCCAGCAGCCAAGGTTCGGGACAGGGGTCCTACGAGCAGTACTTC. This translates into CASSQGSGQGSYEQYF.

The V gene is TRBV6-2 or TRBV6-3, the J gene TRBJ1-6, with D possibly matching TRBD1 (6 bases). V lost 6 bases and J 2 bases, leaving 14 bases between the germline ends. The CDR3 is 16 amino acids. Per germline, CDR1 MNHEY and CDR2 SVGEGT. CDR3 sequence reads: CASSDPQGTYNSPLHF. DNA for the CDR3: TGTGCCAGCAGCGACCCCCAGGGGACCTATAATTCACCCCTCCACTTT.

This clonotype showed up just a few times. V is TRBV7-9 and J is TRBJ2-4; D gene unclear. The CDR3 spans 17 residues. With 0 bases removed from V and 1 base from J, the gap between germline ends came to 13 bases. Germline loops: CDR1 SEHNR, CDR2 FQNEAQ (reference sequence). The CDR3 sequence: CASSLAADPGAKNIQYF. The CDR3 region has the DNA TGTGCCAGCAGCTTAGCGGCCGATCCCGGGGCCAAAAACATTCAGTACTTC. Based on the CDR3 plus reference TRBV7-9 and TRBJ2-4, the full variable domain is DTGVSQNPRHKITKRGQNVTFRCDPISEHNRLYWYRQTLGQGPEFLTYFQNEAQLEKSRLLSDRFSAERPKGSFSTLEIQRTEQGDSAMYLCASSLAADPGAKNIQYFGAGTRLSVL.